The following is a TCR beta chain sequence with its context. Germline loops: CDR1 LNHDA, CDR2 SQIVND (reference sequence). V gave up 3 bases and J gave up 0 bases, with 3 bases separating them. The CDR3 loop spans 14 amino acids. This entry belongs to a study of blood T cell repertoires in COVID-19. Original processing notes: It was from reference gene primer amplification that nucleated cell counts were estimated. Using immunoSEQ multiplex PCR, the repertoire was profiled, and TCRdb retains in-frame clones only, with some absent. That table gives V, J and clone size, and the DNA gave D and trimming. The sample holds around 60,000 clones; 75% to 95% are singletons and the top ten take over 2%.

The TCR sequence derives from a man aged 60 to 75 with acute or convalescent COVID-19. The sequencing input was peripheral blood. The chain joins TRBV19 to TRBJ2-6, with D uncertain. The CDR3 DNA reads as TGTGCCAGTAGTATCGGCTCTGGGGCCAACGTCCTGACTTTC. It encodes CASSIGSGANVLTF.